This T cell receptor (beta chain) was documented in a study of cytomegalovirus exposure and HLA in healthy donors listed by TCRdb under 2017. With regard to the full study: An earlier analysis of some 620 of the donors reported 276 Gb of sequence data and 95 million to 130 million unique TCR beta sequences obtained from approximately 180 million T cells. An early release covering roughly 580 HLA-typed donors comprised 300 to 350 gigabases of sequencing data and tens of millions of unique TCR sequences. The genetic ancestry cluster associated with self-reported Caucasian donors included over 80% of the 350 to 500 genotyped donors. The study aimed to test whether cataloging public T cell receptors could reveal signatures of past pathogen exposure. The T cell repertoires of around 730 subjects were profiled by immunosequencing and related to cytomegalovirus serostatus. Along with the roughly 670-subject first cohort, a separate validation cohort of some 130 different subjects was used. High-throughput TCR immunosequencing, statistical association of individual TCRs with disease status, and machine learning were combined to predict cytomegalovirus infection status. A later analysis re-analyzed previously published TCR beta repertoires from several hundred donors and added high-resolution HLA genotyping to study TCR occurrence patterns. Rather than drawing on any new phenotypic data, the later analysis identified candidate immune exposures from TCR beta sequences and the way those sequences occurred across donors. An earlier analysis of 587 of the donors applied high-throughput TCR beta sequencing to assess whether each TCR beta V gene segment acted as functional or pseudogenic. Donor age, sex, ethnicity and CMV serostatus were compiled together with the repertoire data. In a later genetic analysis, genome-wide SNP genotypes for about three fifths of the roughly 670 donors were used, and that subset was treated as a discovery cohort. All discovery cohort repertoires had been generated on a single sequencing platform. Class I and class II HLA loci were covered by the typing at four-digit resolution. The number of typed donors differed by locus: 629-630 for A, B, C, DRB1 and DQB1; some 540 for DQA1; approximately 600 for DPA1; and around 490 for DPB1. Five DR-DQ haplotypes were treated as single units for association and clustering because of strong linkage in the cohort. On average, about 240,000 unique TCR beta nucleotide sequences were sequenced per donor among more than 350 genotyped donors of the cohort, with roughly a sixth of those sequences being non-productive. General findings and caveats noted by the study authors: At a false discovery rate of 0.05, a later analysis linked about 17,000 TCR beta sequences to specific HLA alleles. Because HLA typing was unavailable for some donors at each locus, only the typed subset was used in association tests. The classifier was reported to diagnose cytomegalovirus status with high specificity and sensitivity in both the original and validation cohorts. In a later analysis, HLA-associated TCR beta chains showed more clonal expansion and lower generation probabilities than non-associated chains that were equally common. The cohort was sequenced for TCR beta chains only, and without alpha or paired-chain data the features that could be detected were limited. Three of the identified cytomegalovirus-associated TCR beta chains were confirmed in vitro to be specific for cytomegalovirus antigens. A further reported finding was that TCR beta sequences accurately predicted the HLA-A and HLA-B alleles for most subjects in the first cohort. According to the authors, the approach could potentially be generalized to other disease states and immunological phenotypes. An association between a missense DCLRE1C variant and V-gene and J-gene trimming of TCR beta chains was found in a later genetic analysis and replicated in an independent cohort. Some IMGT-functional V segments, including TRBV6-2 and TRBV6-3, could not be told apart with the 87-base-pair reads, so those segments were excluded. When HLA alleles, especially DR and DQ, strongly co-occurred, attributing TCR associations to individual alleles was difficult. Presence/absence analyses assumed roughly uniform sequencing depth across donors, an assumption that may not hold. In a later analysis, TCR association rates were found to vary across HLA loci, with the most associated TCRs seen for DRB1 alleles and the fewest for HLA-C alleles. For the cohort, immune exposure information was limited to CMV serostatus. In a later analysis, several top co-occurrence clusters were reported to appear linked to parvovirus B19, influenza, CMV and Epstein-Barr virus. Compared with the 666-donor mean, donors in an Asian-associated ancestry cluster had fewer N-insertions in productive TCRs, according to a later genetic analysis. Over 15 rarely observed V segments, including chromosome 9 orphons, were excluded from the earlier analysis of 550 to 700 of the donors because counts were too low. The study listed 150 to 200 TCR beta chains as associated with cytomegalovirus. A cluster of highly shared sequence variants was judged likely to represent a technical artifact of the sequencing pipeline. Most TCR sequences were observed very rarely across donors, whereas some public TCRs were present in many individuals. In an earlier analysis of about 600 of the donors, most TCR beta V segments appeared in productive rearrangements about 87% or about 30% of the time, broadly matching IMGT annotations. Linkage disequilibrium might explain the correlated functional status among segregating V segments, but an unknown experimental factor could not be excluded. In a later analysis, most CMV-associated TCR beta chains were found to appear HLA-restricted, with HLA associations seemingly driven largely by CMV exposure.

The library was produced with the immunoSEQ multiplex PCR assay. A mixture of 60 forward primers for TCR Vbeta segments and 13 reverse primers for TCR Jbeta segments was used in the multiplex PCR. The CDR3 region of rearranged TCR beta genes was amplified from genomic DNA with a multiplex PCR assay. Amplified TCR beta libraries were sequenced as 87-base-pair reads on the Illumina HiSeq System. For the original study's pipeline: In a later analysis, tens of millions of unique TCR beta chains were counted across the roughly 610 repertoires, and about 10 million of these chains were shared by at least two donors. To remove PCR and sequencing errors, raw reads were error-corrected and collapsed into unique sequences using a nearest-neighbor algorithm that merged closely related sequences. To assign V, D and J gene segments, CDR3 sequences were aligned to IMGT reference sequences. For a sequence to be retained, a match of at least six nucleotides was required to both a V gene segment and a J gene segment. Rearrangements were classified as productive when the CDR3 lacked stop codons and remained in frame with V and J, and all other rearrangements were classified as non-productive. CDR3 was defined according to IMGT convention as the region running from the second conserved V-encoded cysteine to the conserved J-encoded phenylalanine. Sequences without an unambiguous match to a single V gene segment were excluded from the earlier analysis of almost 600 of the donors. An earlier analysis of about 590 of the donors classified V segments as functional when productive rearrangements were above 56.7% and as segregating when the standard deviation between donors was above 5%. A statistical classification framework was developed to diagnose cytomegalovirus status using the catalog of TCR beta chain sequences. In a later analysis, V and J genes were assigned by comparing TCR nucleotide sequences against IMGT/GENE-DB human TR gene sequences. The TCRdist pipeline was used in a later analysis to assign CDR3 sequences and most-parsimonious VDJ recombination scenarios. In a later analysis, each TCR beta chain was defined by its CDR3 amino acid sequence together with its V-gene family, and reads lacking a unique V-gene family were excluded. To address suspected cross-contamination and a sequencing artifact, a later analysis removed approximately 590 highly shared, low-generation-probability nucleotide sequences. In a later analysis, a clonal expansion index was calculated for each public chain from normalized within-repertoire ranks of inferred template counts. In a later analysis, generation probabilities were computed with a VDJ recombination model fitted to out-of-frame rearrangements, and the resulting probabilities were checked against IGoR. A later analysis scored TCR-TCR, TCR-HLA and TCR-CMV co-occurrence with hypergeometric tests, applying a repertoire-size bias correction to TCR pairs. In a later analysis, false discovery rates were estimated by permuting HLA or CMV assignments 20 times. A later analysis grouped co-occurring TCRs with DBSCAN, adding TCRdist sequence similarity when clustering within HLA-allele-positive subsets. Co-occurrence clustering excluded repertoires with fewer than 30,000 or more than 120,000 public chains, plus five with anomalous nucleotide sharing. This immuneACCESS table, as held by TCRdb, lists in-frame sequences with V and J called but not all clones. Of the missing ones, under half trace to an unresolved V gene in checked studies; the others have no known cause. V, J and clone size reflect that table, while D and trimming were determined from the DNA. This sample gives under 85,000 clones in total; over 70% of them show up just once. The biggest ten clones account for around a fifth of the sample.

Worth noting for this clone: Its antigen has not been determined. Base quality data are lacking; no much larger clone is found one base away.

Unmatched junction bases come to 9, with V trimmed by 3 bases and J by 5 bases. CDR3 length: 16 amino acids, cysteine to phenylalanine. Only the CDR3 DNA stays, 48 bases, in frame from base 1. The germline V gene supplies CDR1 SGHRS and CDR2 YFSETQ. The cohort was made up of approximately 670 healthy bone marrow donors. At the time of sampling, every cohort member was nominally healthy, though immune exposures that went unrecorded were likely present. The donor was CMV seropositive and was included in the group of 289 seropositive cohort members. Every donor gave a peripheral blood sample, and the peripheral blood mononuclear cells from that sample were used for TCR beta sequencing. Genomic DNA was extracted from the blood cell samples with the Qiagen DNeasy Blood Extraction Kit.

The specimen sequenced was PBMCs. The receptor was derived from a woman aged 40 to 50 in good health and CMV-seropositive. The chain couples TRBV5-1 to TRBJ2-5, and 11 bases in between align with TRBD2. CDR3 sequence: CASSSSGGSVRETQYF. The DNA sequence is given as TGCGCCAGCAGCTCTAGCGGGGGGTCCGTTCGGGAGACCCAGTACTTC.